The sequence of this T cell receptor beta chain was determined in a study of blood T cells in healthy people across ages. This CDR3 has 19 amino acids. Germline V gene lookup returns CDR1 MDHEN and CDR2 SYDVKM. The V segment lost 4 bases and the J segment 3 bases; nucleotides outside the gene matches: 16. Next came a second PCR, run for about 6 to 11 cycles, which used a sample-barcoded 5' primer along with a J-beta primer mix. All samples yielded 3 million or more CDR3-containing paired-end reads. TCRdb passed the 5' RACE reads through MiXCR, listing each CDR3 protein once. The sample includes approximately 800,000 distinct CDR3 sequences, about 59% seen only once; the top ten take 28%. Isolation yielded PBMCs, at least 6 million per sample, in every case. The extraction recovered at least 5.5 micrograms of total RNA per sample. Of note for this clonotype: No antigen is known for it.

Study observations and caveats: The study found TCR beta diversity correlated strongly with naive T cell percentage.

The sample consisted of blood. This chain uses TRBV28 with TRBJ1-5, with TRBD1 matching over 9 bases. The clonotype originates from a young man in good health. CDR3 region: CASSSLTPTGQGDNQPQHF. The CDR3 nucleotides are TGTGCCAGCAGTTCACTGACCCCCACGGGACAGGGCGACAATCAGCCCCAGCATTTT.